The clone carrying this TCR beta chain showed up just a few times. As yet, its antigen is unknown. Profiling relied on immunoSEQ multiplex PCR, and the TCRdb table lists in-frame clones only, not all of them. Of around 1,700 clones in the sample, 37% are singletons; the top ten hold approximately 10%. The germline V gene has CDR1 SGDLS and CDR2 YYNGEE. V lost 0 bases and J lost 0, with 9 bases in between. This CDR3 is built from 16 residues. This sample stems from a study of T cells in localized non-small cell lung cancer. Study-wide results and caveats: Adjacent uninvolved lung tissue had the highest T cell clonality, exceeding tumor. A median of about 60 of the top 100 tumor clones appeared in adjacent lung, which was paired and uninvolved. Because researchers sequenced only one region of the tumor, heterogeneity is still possible. Higher blood T cell density tracked longer overall survival.

The clonotype comes from a female donor older than 55 with stage I lung adenocarcinoma. This chain links TRBV9 with TRBJ2-2, with D hard to call. This sample comprised lung tumor tissue, obtained before any cancer treatment. CDR3 DNA sequence: TGTGCCAGCAGCGTAGGTGGAGCCACGAACACCGGGGAGCTGTTTTTT. As protein: CASSVGGATNTGELFF.